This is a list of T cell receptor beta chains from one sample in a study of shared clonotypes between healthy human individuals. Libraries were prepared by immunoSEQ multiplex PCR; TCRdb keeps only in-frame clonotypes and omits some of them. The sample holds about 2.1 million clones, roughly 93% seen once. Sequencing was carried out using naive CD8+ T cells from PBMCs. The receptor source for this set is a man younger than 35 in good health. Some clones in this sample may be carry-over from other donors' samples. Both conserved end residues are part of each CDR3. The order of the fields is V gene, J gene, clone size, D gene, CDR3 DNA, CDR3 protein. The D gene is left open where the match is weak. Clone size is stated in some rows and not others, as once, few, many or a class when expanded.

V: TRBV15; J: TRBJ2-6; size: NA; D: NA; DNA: TGTGCCACCAGCAGAGATGCACAAACGAACTCTGGGGCCAACGTCCTGACTTTC; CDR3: CATSRDAQTNSGANVLTF
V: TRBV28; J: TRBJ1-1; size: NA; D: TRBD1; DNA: TGTGCCAGCAGTCCGAAGGGACAGGGCCAAAACACTGAAGCTTTCTTT; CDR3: CASSPKGQGQNTEAFF
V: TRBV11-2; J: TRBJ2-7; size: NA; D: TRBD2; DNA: TGTGCCAGCAGCTTAGGAATTAGCGGGAGGTTCTCCTACGAGCAGTACTTC; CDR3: CASSLGISGRFSYEQYF
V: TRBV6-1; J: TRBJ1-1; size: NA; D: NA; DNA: TGTGCCAGCAGTGAACCCCGGTGGGGGCTCGAAGCTTTCTTT; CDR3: CASSEPRWGLEAFF
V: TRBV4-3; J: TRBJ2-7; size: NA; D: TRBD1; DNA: TGCGCCAGCAGCCAGTACAGGGACAGCTACGAGCAGTACTTC; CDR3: CASSQYRDSYEQYF
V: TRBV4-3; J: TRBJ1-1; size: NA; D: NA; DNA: TGCGCCAGCAGCCCCGCAAGAACAGGTTCCACTGAAGCTTTCTTT; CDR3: CASSPARTGSTEAFF
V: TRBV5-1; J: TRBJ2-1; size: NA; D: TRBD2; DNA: TGCGCCAGCAGCTTGGTGGTTTTAGCGGGAGTCCCATACAATGAGCAGTTCTTC; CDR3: CASSLVVLAGVPYNEQFF
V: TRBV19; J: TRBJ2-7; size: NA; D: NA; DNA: TGTGCCAGTAGTCCCAGACTTAGGGACGAGCAGTACTTC; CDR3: CASSPRLRDEQYF
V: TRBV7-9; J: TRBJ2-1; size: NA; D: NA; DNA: TGTGCCAGCAGCTTAGGCGTAGGACGGGAGTTCTTC; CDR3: CASSLGVGREFF
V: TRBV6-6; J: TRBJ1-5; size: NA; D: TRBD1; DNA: TGTGCCAGCTTGACGGGACAGACGAATCAGCCCCAGCATTTT; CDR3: CASLTGQTNQPQHF
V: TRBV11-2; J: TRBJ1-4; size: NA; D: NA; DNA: TGTGCCAGCAGTTATGTCAGGGCAACTAATGAAAAACTGTTTTTT; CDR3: CASSYVRATNEKLFF
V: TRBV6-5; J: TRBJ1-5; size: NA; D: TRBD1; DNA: TGTGCCAGCAGATCGGGACAGGGCCTTCAGCCCCAGCATTTT; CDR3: CASRSGQGLQPQHF
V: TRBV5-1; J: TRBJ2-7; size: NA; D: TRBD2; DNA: TGCGCCAGCAGCTCAAGCCTCGCGGGAGGCTACGAGCAGTACTTC; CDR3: CASSSSLAGGYEQYF
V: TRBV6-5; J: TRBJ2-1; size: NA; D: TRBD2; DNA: TGTGCCAGCACTCCTCGGGGGGCCTACAATGAGCAGTTCTTC; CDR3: CASTPRGAYNEQFF
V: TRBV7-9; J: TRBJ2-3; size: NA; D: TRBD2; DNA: TGTGCCAGCAGCTCAATGACTAGCGGGACGTCAGATACGCAGTATTTT; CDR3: CASSSMTSGTSDTQYF
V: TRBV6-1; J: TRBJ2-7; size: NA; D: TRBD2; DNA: TGTGCCAGCAGTGAAGTGGGGGGACTAGCGGGTTCCTACGAGCAGTACTTC; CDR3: CASSEVGGLAGSYEQYF
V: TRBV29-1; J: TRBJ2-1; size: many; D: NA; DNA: TGCAGCGTTGAAACAGGGAGGCTAAATGAGCAGTTCTTC; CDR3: CSVETGRLNEQFF
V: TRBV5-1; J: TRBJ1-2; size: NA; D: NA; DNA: TGCGCCAGCAGTGAATTAGAGACCCCCTTAAGAAATGGCTACACCTTC; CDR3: CASSELETPLRNGYTF
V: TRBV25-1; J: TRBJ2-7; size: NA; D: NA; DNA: TGTGCCAGCAGTCCTGAAAGTACCTACGAGCAGTACTTC; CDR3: CASSPESTYEQYF
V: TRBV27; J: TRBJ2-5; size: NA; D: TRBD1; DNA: TGTGCCAGCAGTGCCGGACAGGGTGCGGGTCCAGAGACCCAGTACTTC; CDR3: CASSAGQGAGPETQYF
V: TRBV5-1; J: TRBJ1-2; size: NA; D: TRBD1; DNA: TGCGCCAGCAGCTGGCGGACAGGGGGCGACGGCTACACCTTC; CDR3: CASSWRTGGDGYTF
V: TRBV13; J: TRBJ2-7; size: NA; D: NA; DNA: TGTGCCAGCACCAAAAATAACAAGGCCTACGAGCAGTACTTC; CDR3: CASTKNNKAYEQYF
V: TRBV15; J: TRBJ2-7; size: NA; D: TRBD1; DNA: TGTGCCACCAGCGACAGGGGTTCGATCTACGAGCAGTACTTC; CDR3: CATSDRGSIYEQYF
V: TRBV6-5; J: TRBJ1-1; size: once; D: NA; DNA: TGTGCCAGCAGTTACTCTTCGTACAGCGAAGCTTTCTTT; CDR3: CASSYSSYSEAFF
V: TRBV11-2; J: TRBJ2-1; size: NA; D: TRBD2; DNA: TGTGCCAGCAGCTTAACTAGCGGGAATGAGCAGTTCTTC; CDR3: CASSLTSGNEQFF
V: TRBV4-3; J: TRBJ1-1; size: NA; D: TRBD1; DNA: TGCGCCAGCAGCCCCGTGGGGACAGGGCTCGGTGCTAACACTGAAGCTTTCTTT; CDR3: CASSPVGTGLGANTEAFF
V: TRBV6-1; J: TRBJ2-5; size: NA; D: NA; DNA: TGTGCCAGCAGTGAGTTCTCTAAAGAGACCCAGTACTTC; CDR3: CASSEFSKETQYF
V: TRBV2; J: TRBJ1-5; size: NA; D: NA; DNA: TGTGCCAGCCTAAGAGGGAAACAGGTGCCCCAGCCCCAGCATTTT; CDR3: CASLRGKQVPQPQHF
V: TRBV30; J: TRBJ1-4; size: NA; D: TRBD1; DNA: TGTGCCTGGAGTGGCGTGGGACAGGGAACTAATGAAAAACTGTTTTTT; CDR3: CAWSGVGQGTNEKLFF
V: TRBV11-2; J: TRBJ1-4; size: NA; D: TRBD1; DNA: TGTGCCAGCAGCGTCACAGGGGGTCGAACTAATGAAAAACTGTTTTTT; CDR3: CASSVTGGRTNEKLFF
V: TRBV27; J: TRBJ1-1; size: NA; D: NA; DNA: TGTGCCAGCAGTTTGGGACAAACGAACACTGAAGCTTTCTTT; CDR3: CASSLGQTNTEAFF
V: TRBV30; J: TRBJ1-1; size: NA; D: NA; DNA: TGTGCCTGGAGTCTTGGCTGGGACGAAGCTTTCTTT; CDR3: CAWSLGWDEAFF
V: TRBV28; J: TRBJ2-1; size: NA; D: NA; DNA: TGTGCCAGCAGTTTAAGGTTGCATGAGCAGTTCTTC; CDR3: CASSLRLHEQFF
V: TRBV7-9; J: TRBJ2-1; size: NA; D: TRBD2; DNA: TGTGCCAGCAGCTTAGACCGGGGGGAACTCAATGAGCAGTTCTTC; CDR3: CASSLDRGELNEQFF
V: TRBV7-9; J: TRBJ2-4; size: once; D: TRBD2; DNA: TGTGCCAGCAGCTCGCCGTCGACTAGCGGGAGATTGGACATTCAGTACTTC; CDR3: CASSSPSTSGRLDIQYF
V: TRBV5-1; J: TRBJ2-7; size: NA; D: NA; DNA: TGCGCCAGCAGCCCCTGGACTCGGTCGGACGAGCAGTACTTC; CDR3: CASSPWTRSDEQYF
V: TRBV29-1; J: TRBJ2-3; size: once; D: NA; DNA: TGCAGCGCCCTATCGGCCGGGGGAAGAGGGACAGATACGCAGTATTTT; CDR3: CSALSAGGRGTDTQYF
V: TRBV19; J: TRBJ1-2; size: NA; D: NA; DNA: TGTGCCAGTAGTATCCCCGAGGGGGGCCCGCCTCTCTATGGCTACACCTTC; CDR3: CASSIPEGGPPLYGYTF
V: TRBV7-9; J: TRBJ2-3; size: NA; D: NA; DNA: TGTGCCAGCAGCTTAAGGGGGCTAGCGGCTTCCACAGATACGCAGTATTTT; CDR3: CASSLRGLAASTDTQYF
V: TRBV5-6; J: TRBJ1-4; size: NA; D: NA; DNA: TGTGCCAGCAGCTCTACAGGGTCCGGGAGAGAAAAACTGTTTTTT; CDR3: CASSSTGSGREKLFF
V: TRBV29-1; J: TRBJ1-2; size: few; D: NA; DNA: TGCTCCGTACCCCTCTTCGGTGGCTACACCTTC; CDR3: CSVPLFGGYTF
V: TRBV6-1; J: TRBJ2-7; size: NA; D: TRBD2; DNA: TGTGCCAGCAGTGATTGGACTAGCGATTTCTACGAGCAGTACTTC; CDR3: CASSDWTSDFYEQYF
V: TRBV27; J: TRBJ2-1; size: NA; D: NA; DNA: TGTGCCTGCAGTAGGGGAAATGAGCAGTTCTTC; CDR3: CACSRGNEQFF
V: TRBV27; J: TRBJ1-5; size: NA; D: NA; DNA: TGTGCCAGCAGTTTGTTCCGTAGCAATCAGCCCCAGCATTTT; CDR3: CASSLFRSNQPQHF
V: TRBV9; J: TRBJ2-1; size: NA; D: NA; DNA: TGTGCCAGCAGCGGGGGCTTGCGGAATGAGCAGTTCTTC; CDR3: CASSGGLRNEQFF
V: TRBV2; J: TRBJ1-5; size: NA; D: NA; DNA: TGTGCCAGCAGCTATAACGTCGGGACGGACCTTAGCAATCAGCCCCAGCATTTT; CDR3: CASSYNVGTDLSNQPQHF
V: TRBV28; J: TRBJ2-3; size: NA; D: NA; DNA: TGTGCCAGCAGAACTTTGGGGACGGGTCGAGGCACAGATACGCAGTATTTT; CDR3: CASRTLGTGRGTDTQYF
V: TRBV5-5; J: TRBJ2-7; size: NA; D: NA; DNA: TGTGCCAGCATGCAGACAGGGAGGGTGGACGAGCAGTACTTC; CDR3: CASMQTGRVDEQYF
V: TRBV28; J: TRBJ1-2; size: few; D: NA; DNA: TGTGCCAGCAGTTTAGGGAGCATGGGCTACACCTTC; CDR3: CASSLGSMGYTF
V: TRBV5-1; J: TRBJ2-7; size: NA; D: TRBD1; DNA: TGCGCCAGCAGCTTGGCCCTCAGGGGGCACGACGAGCAGTACTTC; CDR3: CASSLALRGHDEQYF
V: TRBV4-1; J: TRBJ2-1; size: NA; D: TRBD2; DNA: TGCGCCAGCAGCCAAGAGACAGCGGGGTATAATGAGCAGTTCTTC; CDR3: CASSQETAGYNEQFF
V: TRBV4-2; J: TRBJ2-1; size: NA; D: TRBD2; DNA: TGTGCCAGCAGCCCCCGGACTAGCAGTACTGAGCAGTTCTTC; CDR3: CASSPRTSSTEQFF
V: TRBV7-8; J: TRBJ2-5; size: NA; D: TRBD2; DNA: TGTGCCAGCAGCTTAGGATTGGGACTACCGATCGGGGAGACCCAGTACTTC; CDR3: CASSLGLGLPIGETQYF